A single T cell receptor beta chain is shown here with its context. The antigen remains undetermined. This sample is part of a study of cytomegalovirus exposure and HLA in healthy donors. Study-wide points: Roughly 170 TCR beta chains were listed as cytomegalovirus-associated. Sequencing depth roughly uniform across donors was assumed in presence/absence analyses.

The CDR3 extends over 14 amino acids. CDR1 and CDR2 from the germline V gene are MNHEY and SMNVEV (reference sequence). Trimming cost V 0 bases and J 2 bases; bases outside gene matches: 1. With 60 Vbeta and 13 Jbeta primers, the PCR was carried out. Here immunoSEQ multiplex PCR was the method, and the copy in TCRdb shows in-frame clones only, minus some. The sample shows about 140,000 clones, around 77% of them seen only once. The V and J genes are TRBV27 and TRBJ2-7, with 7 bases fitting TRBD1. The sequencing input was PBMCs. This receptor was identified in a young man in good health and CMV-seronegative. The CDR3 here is CASSLSGQAYEQYF. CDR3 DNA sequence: TGTGCCAGCAGTTTATCAGGACAGGCCTACGAGCAGTACTTC.